The 5 T cell receptor beta chains below all came from one sample that was sequenced in a study of cytomegalovirus exposure and HLA in healthy donors. PCR employed 60 Vbeta and 13 Jbeta primers. Profiled with immunoSEQ multiplex PCR; TCRdb holds only in-frame clones, not every one. The data show 95,000 to 130,000 clones, approximately 9.4% seen once. The sample taken for sequencing was PBMCs. The source is a young man in good health and CMV-seronegative.

This clone was seen more than once but under ten times. The CDR3 DNA sequence: TGTGCCAGCAGCGGTCACAGGAAGGCTTTCTTT. Its translation: CASSGHRKAFF. The V and J genes are TRBV14 and TRBJ1-1, with TRBD1 as a possible D gene (5 bases). The CDR3 sequence is 11 residues long. V gave up 5 bases and J gave up 11 bases, with 12 bases separating them. Germline lookup yields CDR1 SGHDN and CDR2 FVKESK. Full variable domain (rest looked up from reference TRBV14 and TRBJ1-1): EAGVTQFPSHSVIEKGQTVTLRCDPISGHDNLYWYRRVMGKEIKFLLHFVKESKQDESGMPNNRFLAERTGGTYSTLKVQPAELEDSGVYFCASSGHRKAFFGQGTRLTVV.

A few counts support this clone. The chain carries TRBV30 and TRBJ2-3, with 8 positions matching TRBD2. V dropped 4 bases and J dropped 2; count of bases not matched to a gene: 2. CDR3 length: 13 amino acids. The germline gives CDR1 GTSNPN, CDR2 SVGIG (reference sequence). CDR3: CAWTGGYTDTQYF. In DNA form, the CDR3 reads TGTGCCTGGACGGGGGGGTACACAGATACGCAGTATTTT.

This clone was observed a handful of times. The V call is TRBV19, the J call TRBJ2-7; 7 bases fit TRBD2. V gave up 3 bases and J gave up 2 bases; unmatched junction bases: 13. The CDR3 is made up of 17 amino acids. Per the germline V gene, CDR1 is LNHDA and CDR2 is SQIVND (reference sequence). The DNA of the CDR3 is TGTGCCAGTAGTATCTCCTTCGGGGGGTTTCTGGCCTACGAGCAGTACTTC. Protein: CASSISFGGFLAYEQYF.

This clone has a handful of counts. The rearrangement links TRBV5-1 to TRBJ1-1, with D tentatively TRBD1 (5 bases). This CDR3 has 15 amino acids. Trimming removed 4 bases from V and 2 bases from J, with 15 bases in between. The germline V gene has CDR1 SGHRS and CDR2 YFSETQ. The CDR3 protein is CASSRIGGANTEAFF. As DNA, the CDR3 is TGCGCCAGCAGCCGAATCGGAGGGGCTAACACTGAAGCTTTCTTT.

V gene TRBV7-2 combines with J gene TRBJ1-5; D might be TRBD1 (6 bases). Germline V gene sequence: CDR1 SGHTA, CDR2 FQGNSA. This CDR3 has 14 amino acids. V lost 6 bases, J lost 3 bases, and 12 bases lay in between. DNA for the CDR3: TGTGCCAGCAGTTCGGACAGCTTCAATCAGCCCCAGCATTTT. As protein: CASSSDSFNQPQHF.